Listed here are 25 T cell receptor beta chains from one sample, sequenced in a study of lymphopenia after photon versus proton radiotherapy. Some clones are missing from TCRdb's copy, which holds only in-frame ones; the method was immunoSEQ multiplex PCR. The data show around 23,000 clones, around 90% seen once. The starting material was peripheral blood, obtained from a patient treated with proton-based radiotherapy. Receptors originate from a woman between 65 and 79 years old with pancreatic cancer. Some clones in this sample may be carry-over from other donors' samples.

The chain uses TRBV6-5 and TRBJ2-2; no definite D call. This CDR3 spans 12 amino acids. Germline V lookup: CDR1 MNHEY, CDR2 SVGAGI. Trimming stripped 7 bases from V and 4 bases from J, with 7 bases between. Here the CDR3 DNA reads TGTGCCAGCATCTCCTCCACCGGGGAGCTGTTTTTT. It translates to CASISSTGELFF.

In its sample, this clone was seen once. The CDR3 DNA reads as TGTGCCAGTAGTATAGACTCCAGGGGTGGGACTGAAGCTTTCTTT. Residues: CASSIDSRGGTEAFF. The chain links TRBV19 to TRBJ1-1, with D maybe TRBD1 (6 bases). Germline V lookup: CDR1 LNHDA, CDR2 SQIVND (reference sequence). The CDR3 length is 15 residues. V gave up 0 bases and J gave up 5 bases, with 13 bases separating them.

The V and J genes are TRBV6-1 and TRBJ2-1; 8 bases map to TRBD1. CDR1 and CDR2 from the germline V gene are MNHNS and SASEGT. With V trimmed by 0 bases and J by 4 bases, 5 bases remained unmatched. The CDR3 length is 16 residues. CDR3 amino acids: CASSEAQGAPYNEQFF. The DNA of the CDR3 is TGTGCCAGCAGTGAAGCGCAGGGGGCCCCTTACAATGAGCAGTTCTTC.

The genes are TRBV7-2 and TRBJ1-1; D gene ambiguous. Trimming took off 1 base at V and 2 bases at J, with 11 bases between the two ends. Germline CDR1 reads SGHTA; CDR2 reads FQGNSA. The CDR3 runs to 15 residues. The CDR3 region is CASSLVPGINTEAFF. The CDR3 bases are TGTGCCAGCAGCTTAGTGCCCGGGATCAACACTGAAGCTTTCTTT.

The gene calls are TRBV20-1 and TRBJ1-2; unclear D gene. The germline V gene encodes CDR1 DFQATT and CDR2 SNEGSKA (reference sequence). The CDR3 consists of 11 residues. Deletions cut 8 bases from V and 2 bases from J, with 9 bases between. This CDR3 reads CSSGKNYGYTF. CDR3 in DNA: TGCAGTTCCGGGAAAAACTATGGCTACACCTTC.

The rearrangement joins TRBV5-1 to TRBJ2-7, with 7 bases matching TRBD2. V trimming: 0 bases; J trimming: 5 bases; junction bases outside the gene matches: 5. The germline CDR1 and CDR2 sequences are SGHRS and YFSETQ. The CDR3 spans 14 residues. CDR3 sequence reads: CASSLEAGIDEQYF. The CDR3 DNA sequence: TGCGCCAGCAGCTTGGAAGCGGGAATAGACGAGCAGTACTTC.

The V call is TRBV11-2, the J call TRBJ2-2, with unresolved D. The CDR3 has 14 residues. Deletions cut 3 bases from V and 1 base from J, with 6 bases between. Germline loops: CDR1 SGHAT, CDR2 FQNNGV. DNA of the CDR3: TGTGCCAGCAGCTTTATATTGAACACCGGGGAGCTGTTTTTT. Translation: CASSFILNTGELFF.

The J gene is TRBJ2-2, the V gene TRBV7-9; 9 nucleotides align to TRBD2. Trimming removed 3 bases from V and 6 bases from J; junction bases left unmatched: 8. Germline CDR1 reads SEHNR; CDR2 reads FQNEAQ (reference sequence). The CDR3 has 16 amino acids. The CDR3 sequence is CASSFGAGGLSGELFF. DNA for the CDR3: TGTGCCAGCAGCTTTGGAGCGGGAGGATTGTCCGGGGAGCTGTTTTTT.

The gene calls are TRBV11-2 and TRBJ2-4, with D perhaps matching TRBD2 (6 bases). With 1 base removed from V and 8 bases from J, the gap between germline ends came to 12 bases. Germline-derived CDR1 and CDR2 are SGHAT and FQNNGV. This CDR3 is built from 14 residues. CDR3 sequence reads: CASSLVGGDDIQYF. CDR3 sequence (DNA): TGTGCCAGCAGCTTAGTTGGAGGGGACGACATTCAGTACTTC.

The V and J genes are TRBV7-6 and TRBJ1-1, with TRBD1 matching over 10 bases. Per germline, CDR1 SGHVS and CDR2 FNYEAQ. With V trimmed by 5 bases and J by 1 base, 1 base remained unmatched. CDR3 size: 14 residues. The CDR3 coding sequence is TGTGCCAGCAGCGGACAGGGGGGGAACACTGAAGCTTTCTTT. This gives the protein CASSGQGGNTEAFF. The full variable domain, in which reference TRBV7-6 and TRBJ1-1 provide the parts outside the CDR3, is GAGVSQSPRYKVTKRGQDVALRCDPISGHVSLYWYRQALGQGPEFLTYFNYEAQQDKSGLPNDRFSAERPEGSISTLTIQRTEQRDSAMYRCASSGQGGNTEAFFGQGTRLTVV.

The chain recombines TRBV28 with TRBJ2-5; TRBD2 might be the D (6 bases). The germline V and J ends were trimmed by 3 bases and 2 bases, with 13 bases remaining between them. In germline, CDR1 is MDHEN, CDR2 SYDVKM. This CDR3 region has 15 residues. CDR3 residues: CASSLGSGGQETQYF. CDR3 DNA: TGTGCCAGCAGTTTGGGTAGCGGAGGTCAAGAGACCCAGTACTTC.

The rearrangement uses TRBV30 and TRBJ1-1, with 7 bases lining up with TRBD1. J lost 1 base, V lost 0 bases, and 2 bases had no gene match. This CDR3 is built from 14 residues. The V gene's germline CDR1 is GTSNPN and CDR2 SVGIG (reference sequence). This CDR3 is CAWSVTGTNTEAFF. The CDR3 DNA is TGTGCCTGGAGTGTGACAGGGACGAACACTGAAGCTTTCTTT.

The CDR3 protein is CASSLAGDAGELFF. The CDR3 nucleotides are TGCGCCAGCAGCTTGGCGGGTGACGCCGGGGAGCTGTTTTTT. V gene TRBV5-1 combines with J gene TRBJ2-2; D is unclear. Looked up from germline, CDR1 is SGHRS and CDR2 is YFSETQ. The CDR3 has 14 amino acids. Trimming left V 0 bases short and J 6 bases short, with 9 bases between.

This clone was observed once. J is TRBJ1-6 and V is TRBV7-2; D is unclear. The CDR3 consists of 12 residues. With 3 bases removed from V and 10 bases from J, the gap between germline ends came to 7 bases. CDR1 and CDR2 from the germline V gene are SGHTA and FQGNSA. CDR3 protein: CASSLGESPLHF. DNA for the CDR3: TGTGCCAGCAGCTTGGGTGAATCACCCCTCCACTTT. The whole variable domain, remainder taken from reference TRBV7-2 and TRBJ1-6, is GAGVSQSPSNKVTEKGKDVELRCDPISGHTALYWYRQSLGQGLEFLIYFQGNSAPDKSGLPSDRFSAERTGGSVSTLTIQRTQQEDSAVYLCASSLGESPLHFGNGTRLTVT.

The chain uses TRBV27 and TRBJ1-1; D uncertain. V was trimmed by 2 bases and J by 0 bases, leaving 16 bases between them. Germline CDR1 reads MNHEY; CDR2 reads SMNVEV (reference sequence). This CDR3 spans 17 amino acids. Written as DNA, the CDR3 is TGTGCCAGCAGTTTACGGCGCGACACGGGATTGAACACTGAAGCTTTCTTT. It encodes CASSLRRDTGLNTEAFF.

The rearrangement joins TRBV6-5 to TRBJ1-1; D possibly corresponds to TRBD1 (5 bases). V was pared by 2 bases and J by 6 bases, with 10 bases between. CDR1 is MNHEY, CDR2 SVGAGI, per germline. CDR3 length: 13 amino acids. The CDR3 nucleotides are TGTGCCAGCAGTTACGCAGGGCGGTCTGAAGCTTTCTTT. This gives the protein CASSYAGRSEAFF.

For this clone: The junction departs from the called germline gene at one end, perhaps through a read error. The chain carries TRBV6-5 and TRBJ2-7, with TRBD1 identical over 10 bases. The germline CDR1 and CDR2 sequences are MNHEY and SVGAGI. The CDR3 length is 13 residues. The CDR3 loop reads CAISAGQGYEQYF. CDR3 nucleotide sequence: TGTGCCATCAGTGCGGGACAGGGGTACGAGCAGTACTTC.

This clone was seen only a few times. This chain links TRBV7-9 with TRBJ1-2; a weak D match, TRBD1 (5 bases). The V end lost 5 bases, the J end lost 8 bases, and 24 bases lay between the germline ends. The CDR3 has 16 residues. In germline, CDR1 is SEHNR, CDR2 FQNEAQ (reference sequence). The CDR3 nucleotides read TGTGCCAGCAGCCGAGTAGGGGCAGACGGAGACACAGGCTACACCTTC. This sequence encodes CASSRVGADGDTGYTF.

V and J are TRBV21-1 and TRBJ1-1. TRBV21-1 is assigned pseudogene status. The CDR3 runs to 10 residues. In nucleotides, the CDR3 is TGTGCCAGCAGCAAGGGTGCAGCTTTCTTT. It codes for CASSKGAAFF.

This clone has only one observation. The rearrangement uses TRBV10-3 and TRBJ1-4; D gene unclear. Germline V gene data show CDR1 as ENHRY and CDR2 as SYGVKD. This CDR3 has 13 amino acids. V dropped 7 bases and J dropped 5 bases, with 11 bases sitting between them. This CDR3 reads CAIKRDANEKLFF. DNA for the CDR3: TGTGCCATCAAGAGGGATGCGAATGAAAAACTGTTTTTT.

CDR3 amino acids: CASSTQTGNSPLHF. The CDR3 DNA is TGTGCCAGCAGCACCCAGACAGGGAATTCACCCCTCCACTTT. The chain employs TRBV5-4 and TRBJ1-6; 7 bases are shared with TRBD1. CDR3 length: 14 residues. The V gene end was trimmed by 4 bases and the J gene end by 7 bases; junction bases not matched to a gene: 5. The germline gives CDR1 SGHNT, CDR2 YYREEE (reference sequence).

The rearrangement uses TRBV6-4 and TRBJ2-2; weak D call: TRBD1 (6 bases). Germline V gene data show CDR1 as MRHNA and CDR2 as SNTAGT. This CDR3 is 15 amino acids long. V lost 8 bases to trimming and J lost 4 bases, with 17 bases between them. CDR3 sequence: CASAFEDSGTGELFF. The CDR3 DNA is TGTGCCAGCGCCTTTGAGGACAGCGGCACCGGGGAGCTGTTTTTT.

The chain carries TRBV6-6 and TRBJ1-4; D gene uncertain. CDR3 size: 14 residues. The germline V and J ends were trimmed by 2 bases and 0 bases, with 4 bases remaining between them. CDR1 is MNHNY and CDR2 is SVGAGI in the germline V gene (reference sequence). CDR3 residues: CASSYGSTNEKLFF. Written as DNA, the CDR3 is TGTGCCAGCAGTTACGGTTCAACTAATGAAAAACTGTTTTTT.

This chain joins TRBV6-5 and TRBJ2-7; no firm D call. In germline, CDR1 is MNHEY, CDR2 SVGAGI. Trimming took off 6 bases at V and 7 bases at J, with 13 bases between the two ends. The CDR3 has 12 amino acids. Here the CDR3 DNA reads TGTGCCAGCAGCCCGGACCGATGGGAGCAGTACTTC. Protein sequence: CASSPDRWEQYF.

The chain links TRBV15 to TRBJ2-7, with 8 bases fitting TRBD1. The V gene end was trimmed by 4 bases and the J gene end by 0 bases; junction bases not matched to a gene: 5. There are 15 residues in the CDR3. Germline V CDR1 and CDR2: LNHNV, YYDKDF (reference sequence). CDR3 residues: CATSTAGTGSYEQYF. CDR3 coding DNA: TGTGCCACCAGCACCGCCGGGACAGGCTCCTACGAGCAGTACTTC.